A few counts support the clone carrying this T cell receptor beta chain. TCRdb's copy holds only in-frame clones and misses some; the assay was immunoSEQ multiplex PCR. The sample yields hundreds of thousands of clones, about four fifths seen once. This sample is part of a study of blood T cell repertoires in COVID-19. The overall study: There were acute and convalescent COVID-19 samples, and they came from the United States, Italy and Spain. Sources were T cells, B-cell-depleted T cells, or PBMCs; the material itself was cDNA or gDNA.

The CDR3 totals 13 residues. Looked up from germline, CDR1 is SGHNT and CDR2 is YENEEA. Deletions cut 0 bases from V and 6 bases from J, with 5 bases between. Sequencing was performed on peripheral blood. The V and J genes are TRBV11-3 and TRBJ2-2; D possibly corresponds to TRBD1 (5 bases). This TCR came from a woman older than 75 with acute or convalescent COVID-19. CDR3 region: CASSLEQAGELFF. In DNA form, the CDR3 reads TGTGCCAGCAGCTTAGAACAGGCCGGGGAGCTGTTTTTT.